Given below is one TCR beta chain in context. Clones were read by immunoSEQ multiplex PCR, and TCRdb kept only the in-frame ones, dropping some. The sample holds more than 90,000 clones, just over 95% seen once. The record originates from a study of technical replicates of blood from a handful of donors. V lost 3 bases and J lost 4, with 8 bases in between. The CDR3 extends over 13 amino acids. Germline loops: CDR1 MDHEN, CDR2 SYDVKM. This receptor was obtained from a human donor in good health. The genes are TRBV28 and TRBJ2-3; weak D call: TRBD1 (5 bases). Sequences were obtained from T cells isolated from PBMCs. Here the CDR3 reads CASSLQGSDTQYF. CDR3 DNA sequence: TGTGCCAGCAGTTTGCAGGGCTCAGATACGCAGTATTTT.